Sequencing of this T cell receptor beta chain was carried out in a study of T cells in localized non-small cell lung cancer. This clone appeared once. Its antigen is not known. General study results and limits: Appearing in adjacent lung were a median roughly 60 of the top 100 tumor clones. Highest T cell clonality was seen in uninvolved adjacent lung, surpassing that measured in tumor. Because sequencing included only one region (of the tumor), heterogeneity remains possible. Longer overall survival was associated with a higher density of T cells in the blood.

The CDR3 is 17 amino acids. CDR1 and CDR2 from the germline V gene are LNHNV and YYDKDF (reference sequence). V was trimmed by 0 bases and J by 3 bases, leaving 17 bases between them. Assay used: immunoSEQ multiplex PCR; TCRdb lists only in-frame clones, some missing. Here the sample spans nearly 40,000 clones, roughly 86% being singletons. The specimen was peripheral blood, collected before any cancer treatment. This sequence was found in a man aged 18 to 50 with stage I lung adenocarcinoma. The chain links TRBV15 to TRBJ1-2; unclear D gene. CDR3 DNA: TGTGCCACCAGCAGAGAGGAGGTGGCTTATGGGGACTATGGCTACACCTTC. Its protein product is CATSREEVAYGDYGYTF.